The source of this TCR beta chain is a study of identifying expanded T cells in peripheral blood. No infections or other immune events were documented during collection. The CDR3 has 16 residues. Trimming took 3 bases from V and 4 from J, leaving 13 bases between them. Germline V gene sequence: CDR1 LGHNA, CDR2 YSLEER. This clone showed up many times. TCRdb keeps only in-frame clones here, not all; method: immunoSEQ multiplex PCR. The table records around 100,000 clones, roughly 89% of them present only once. The sequencing sample was made of blood. The chain couples TRBV4-3 to TRBJ2-6, with D perhaps matching TRBD1 (5 bases). The TCR comes from a person aged 18 to 75 in good health. The CDR3: CASSQVTGSGANVLTF. CDR3 nucleotides: TGCGCCAGCAGCCAGGTCACAGGCTCAGGGGCCAACGTCCTGACTTTC.